This entry lists 30 T cell receptor beta chains sequenced from one sample in a study of T cells in Graves' hyperthyroidism and ophthalmopathy (dated by TCRdb to between 2018 and 2021). Library preparation was by multiplex PCR. TCRdb records Illumina HiSeq 2000 as the sequencer. TCR beta CDR3 regions were amplified from RNA transcripts. The first round of RT-PCR for the TCR CDR3 was performed with the HTBI primer set and the Qiagen OneStep RT-PCR kit. Using fastp trimming at Q25 and MiXCR clonotype assembly, TCRdb reanalyzed the public sequencing data and kept in-frame beta chains. Records with the same CDR3 protein are collapsed into one entry carrying the most frequent genes and DNA. Across this sample there are about 690,000 distinct CDR3 sequences, with 17% seen only once. Clones ranked in the top ten supply less than 20% of the sample. Sequencing used blood. These receptors all come from a man aged 50 to 59 with Graves' hyperthyroidism.

The chain recombines TRBV28 with TRBJ2-1, with TRBD2 identical over 9 bases. Germline loops: CDR1 MDHEN, CDR2 SYDVKM. The junction had 13 bases not matched to a gene; V was cut back by 10 bases and J by 3 bases. The CDR3 contains 16 residues. The CDR3 nucleotides read TGTGCCACCCTGGGGCGGGAGGGCAGGTTCTACAATGAGCAGTTCTTC. This gives the protein CATLGREGRFYNEQFF.

CDR3 sequence reads: CASSQGLGGSPLHF. The CDR3 DNA reads as TGTGCCAGCAGTCAGGGGCTCGGTGGTTCACCCCTCCACTTT. The chain links TRBV12-3 or TRBV12-4 to TRBJ1-6; a weak D match, TRBD1 (6 bases). The V end lost 5 bases, the J end lost 9 bases, and 14 bases lay between the germline ends. CDR3 size: 14 residues.

This clonotype was detected many times. The chain couples TRBV7-8 to TRBJ1-1; maybe TRBD1 (6 bases). The CDR3 sequence is 13 residues long. CDR1 and CDR2 from the germline V gene are SGHVS and FQNEAQ. V was cut by 5 bases and J by 5 bases, with 12 bases left in between. The CDR3 DNA reads TGTGCCAGCAGCGTTGGACAGTTGACTGAAGCTTTCTTT. Protein sequence: CASSVGQLTEAFF. Full variable domain (outside the CDR3, taken from reference TRBV7-8 and TRBJ1-1): GAGVSQSPRYKVAKRGQDVALRCDPISGHVSLFWYQQALGQGPEFLTYFQNEAQLDKSGLPSDRFFAERPEGSVSTLKIQRTQQEDSAVYLCASSVGQLTEAFFGQGTRLTVV.

This clonotype was recorded once. This may come from a read error, since a much larger clone is one base off. The rearrangement uses TRBV11-2 and TRBJ1-5, with a weak D call TRBD1 (5 bases). Germline V lookup: CDR1 SGHAT, CDR2 FQNNGV. V gave up 0 bases and J gave up 9 bases, with 15 bases separating them. The CDR3 runs to 15 residues. CDR3 DNA sequence: TGTGCCAGCAGCTTAGATTTGAGGGGCGATCCGCCCCAGCATTTT. Translated: CASSLDLRGDPPQHF. Full variable domain (missing parts from reference TRBV11-2 and TRBJ1-5): EAGVAQSPRYKIIEKRQSVAFWCNPISGHATLYWYQQILGQGPKLLIQFQNNGVVDDSQLPKDRFSAERLKGVDSTLKIQPAKLEDSAVYLCASSLDLRGDPPQHFGDGTRLSIL.

This clonotype was seen ten or more times. The chain carries TRBV12-3 or TRBV12-4 and TRBJ1-1; D unclear. Trimming shortened V by 4 bases and J by 3 bases, and 15 bases separated the two germline ends. The CDR3 extends over 15 amino acids. CDR3 coding DNA: TGTGCCAGCAGTTCATCTAGTGTAAGGGACACTGAAGCTTTCTTT. This sequence encodes CASSSSSVRDTEAFF.

This clonotype was detected many times. V usage is TRBV27 and J usage is TRBJ1-2; 12 bases map to TRBD1. From germline, CDR1 is MNHEY and CDR2 SMNVEV (reference sequence). The CDR3 runs 14 residues. Unmatched junction bases numbered 6, after V lost 6 bases and J lost 7 bases. CDR3 amino acids: CASRGTGGKFGYTF. CDR3 sequence (DNA): TGTGCCAGCAGGGGGACAGGGGGCAAGTTTGGCTACACCTTC.

The chain carries TRBV28 and TRBJ1-2; no reliable D call. V was cut by 2 bases and J by 2 bases, with 12 bases left in between. The CDR3 sequence is 15 residues long. From germline, CDR1 is MDHEN and CDR2 SYDVKM. CDR3 region: CASSLHERINYGYTF. CDR3 nucleotides: TGTGCCAGCAGTTTACATGAAAGGATCAACTATGGCTACACCTTC.

This clonotype has a count of ten or more. V gene TRBV29-1 combines with J gene TRBJ2-5; maybe TRBD2 (6 bases). The V gene's germline CDR1 is SQVTM and CDR2 ANQGSEA. V was clipped by 3 bases and J by 1 base, with 12 bases between them. This CDR3 has 14 amino acids. DNA of the CDR3: TGCAGCGTTGAGACCGGAGGGGTCCAAGAGACCCAGTACTTC. Translated: CSVETGGVQETQYF.

This clonotype was detected a few times. V and J are TRBV6-1 and TRBJ1-2; 8 positions match TRBD1. Germline V lookup: CDR1 MNHNS, CDR2 SASEGT. V shed 6 bases and J 1 base; nucleotides not matched to a gene: 7. The CDR3 covers 15 residues. In DNA form, the CDR3 reads TGTGCCAGCAGAGGACAGGGAACTAATAACTATGGCTACACCTTC. Amino acid sequence: CASRGQGTNNYGYTF.

At least ten counts were recorded for this clonotype. The J gene is TRBJ1-1, the V gene TRBV30, with D unresolved. The CDR3 is 13 amino acids. CDR1 is GTSNPN, CDR2 SVGIG, per germline (reference sequence). With 4 bases removed from V and 0 bases from J, the gap between germline ends came to 9 bases. The CDR3: CAWTLVLNTEAFF. The DNA for the CDR3 is TGTGCCTGGACCCTCGTCCTGAACACTGAAGCTTTCTTT.

At least ten counts were recorded for this clonotype. V and J are TRBV2 and TRBJ2-1; TRBD2 matches 8 bases. V lost 7 bases, J lost 6 bases, and 8 bases stayed unmatched. Germline V gene sequence: CDR1 SNHLY, CDR2 FYNNEI. The CDR3 has 14 amino acids. The CDR3 bases are TGTGCCAGCATCCCGGGGCGGGGGGCCAATGAGCAGTTCTTC. Amino acid sequence: CASIPGRGANEQFF.

This clonotype was detected a few times. Possible read error: a much larger clone is one base away. J is TRBJ2-7 and V is TRBV2, with D perhaps matching TRBD1 (5 bases). The CDR3 extends over 13 amino acids. The germline CDR1 and CDR2 sequences are SNHLY and FYNNEI. The CDR3 protein is CASSGTRSYERYF. The CDR3 region has the DNA TGTGCCAGCAGTGGGACACGGAGCTACGAGCGGTACTTC.

The J gene is TRBJ2-7, the V gene TRBV24-1; 11 bases match TRBD1. The CDR3 is 15 residues long. Germline V gene lookup returns CDR1 KGHDR and CDR2 SFDVKD. The J segment lost 4 bases and the V segment lost 3 bases, leaving 4 bases of the junction unmatched. The CDR3 DNA reads TGTGCCACCAGTGATCCGGGACAGGGGGGATACGAGCAGTACTTC. This sequence encodes CATSDPGQGGYEQYF.

The sample holds many counts of this clonotype. The chain uses TRBV11-1 and TRBJ2-7, with D uncertain. The V gene's germline CDR1 is SGHAT and CDR2 FQDESV (reference sequence). V was pared by 6 bases and J by 6 bases, with 18 bases between. There are 14 residues in the CDR3. CDR3: CASSLKDGPFEQYF. The CDR3, as DNA: TGTGCCAGCAGTTTAAAGGACGGGCCTTTCGAGCAGTACTTC.

The CDR3 DNA reads TGTGCCAGCAGGGGACCCACAGGGCCGGTGTCCTACGAGCAGTACTTC. This gives the protein CASRGPTGPVSYEQYF. The gene calls are TRBV12-3 or TRBV12-4 and TRBJ2-7; D possibly corresponds to TRBD1 (6 bases). With 6 bases removed from V and 1 base from J, the gap between germline ends came to 19 bases. The CDR3 extends over 16 amino acids.

This clonotype was seen only a few times. This chain uses TRBV7-9 with TRBJ1-1; D ambiguous. V lost 1 base, J lost 7 bases, and 7 bases lay in between. Germline V CDR1 and CDR2: SEHNR, FQNEAQ (reference sequence). There are 12 residues in the CDR3. The CDR3 loop is CASSLVQNEAFF. The CDR3 nucleotides are TGTGCCAGCAGCTTAGTCCAGAATGAAGCTTTCTTT.

The chain is built from TRBV27 and TRBJ2-1; 13 bases are a match to TRBD2. J was trimmed by 7 bases and V by 7 bases; bases with no gene match: 7. The CDR3 is 15 amino acids. Germline V CDR1 and CDR2: MNHEY, SMNVEV (reference sequence). The CDR3 sequence: CASTYGTSGTNEQFF. The CDR3 DNA is TGTGCCAGCACCTACGGGACTAGCGGGACAAATGAGCAGTTCTTC.

This clonotype was observed at least ten times. The chain recombines TRBV6-1 with TRBJ1-1; D is unresolved. This CDR3 spans 14 amino acids. Germline CDR1 reads MNHNS; CDR2 reads SASEGT. The V gene lost 1 base and the J gene lost 4 bases, with 10 bases spanning the gap. The CDR3 sequence is CASSEEGFLTEAFF. The CDR3 DNA reads as TGTGCCAGCAGTGAAGAGGGATTCCTCACTGAAGCTTTCTTT.

This clonotype was counted at least ten times. V is TRBV2 and J is TRBJ1-2; the D gene is possibly TRBD1 (5 bases). The germline V gene has CDR1 SNHLY and CDR2 FYNNEI. The CDR3 consists of 14 residues. Trimming removed 1 base from V and 5 bases from J, with 11 bases in between. The CDR3 sequence is CASSEEGSPYGYTF. The CDR3 DNA reads as TGTGCCAGCAGTGAAGAGGGGTCCCCATATGGCTACACCTTC.

The gene calls are TRBV14 and TRBJ2-1; no definite D call. V was trimmed by 4 bases and J by 0 bases, leaving 16 bases between them. Germline lookup yields CDR1 SGHDN and CDR2 FVKESK. The CDR3 covers 17 residues. CDR3 nucleotide sequence: TGTGCCAGCAGCCGAGGCAGACGGTCGAGCTCCTACAATGAGCAGTTCTTC. This gives the protein CASSRGRRSSSYNEQFF.

The CDR3 DNA sequence: TGTGCCAGCAGCGTAGCCGGCAGCACACTAGGCGAGCAGTACTTC. As protein: CASSVAGSTLGEQYF. The chain combines TRBV9 with TRBJ2-7, with D maybe TRBD2 (5 bases). This CDR3 spans 15 amino acids. Per germline, CDR1 SGDLS and CDR2 YYNGEE. V lost 0 bases and J 6 bases, leaving 16 bases between the germline ends.

V usage is TRBV11-2 and J usage is TRBJ1-2; TRBD1 matches 8 bases. This CDR3 has 15 amino acids. Germline lookup yields CDR1 SGHAT and CDR2 FQNNGV. V lost 9 bases and J lost 3; bases outside the gene matches: 12. The CDR3 region is CARGTGPGTYYGYTF. The CDR3 nucleotides are TGTGCCAGGGGGACAGGACCCGGTACCTACTATGGCTACACCTTC.

This clonotype showed up many times. This chain joins TRBV28 and TRBJ2-2; D call uncertain. CDR3 size: 13 residues. Germline V CDR1 and CDR2: MDHEN, SYDVKM. Trimming pared 3 bases from V and 0 bases from J, leaving 2 bases between. The CDR3 spells CASSFANTGELFF. DNA of the CDR3: TGTGCCAGCAGTTTTGCGAACACCGGGGAGCTGTTTTTT.

The rearrangement joins TRBV5-5 to TRBJ1-1; no clear D. The germline gives CDR1 SGHKS, CDR2 YYEKEE (reference sequence). This CDR3 is built from 15 residues. V was pared by 3 bases and J by 1 base, with 13 bases between. The DNA for the CDR3 is TGTGCCAGCAGCTATACCCGGGCCCAGAACACTGAAGCTTTCTTT. Residues: CASSYTRAQNTEAFF.

The table lists this clonotype with many counts. The J gene is TRBJ2-7, the V gene TRBV27; tentative D call: TRBD2 (6 bases). The V gene's germline CDR1 is MNHEY and CDR2 SMNVEV (reference sequence). V was pared by 2 bases and J by 1 base, with 9 bases between. This CDR3 comprises 14 residues. In nucleotides, the CDR3 is TGTGCCAGCAGTTTAAAGGGAGGTTCCTACGAGCAGTACTTC. Protein: CASSLKGGSYEQYF.

This clonotype turned up a few times. V is TRBV5-1 and J is TRBJ2-3, with 11 bases aligning to TRBD2. V was clipped by 0 bases and J by 2 bases; unmatched bases: 8. Germline V gene data show CDR1 as SGHRS and CDR2 as YFSETQ. The CDR3 extends over 18 amino acids. For the CDR3, the DNA is TGCGCCAGCAGCTTGGCCTCGGGTAGCGGGAGGGCCACAGATACGCAGTATTTT. Translating it yields CASSLASGSGRATDTQYF. The full variable domain, with the rest looked up from reference TRBV5-1 and TRBJ2-3, is KAGVTQTPRYLIKTRGQQVTLSCSPISGHRSVSWYQQTPGQGLQFLFEYFSETQRNKGNFPGRFSGRQFSNSRSEMNVSTLELGDSALYLCASSLASGSGRATDTQYFGPGTRLTVL.

This clonotype was detected ten times or more. The chain employs TRBV2 and TRBJ2-5; tentative D call: TRBD2 (5 bases). Germline assignment: CDR1 SNHLY and CDR2 FYNNEI. V was clipped by 4 bases and J by 5 bases, with 17 bases between them. The CDR3 loop spans 15 amino acids. CDR3 protein: CASSGSTGGGETQYF. The CDR3 coding sequence is TGTGCCAGCAGTGGCTCCACCGGAGGCGGGGAGACCCAGTACTTC.

The V call is TRBV3-1, the J call TRBJ2-2, with no clear D. CDR3 size: 19 residues. The V and J ends lost 1 base and 2 bases respectively, with 20 bases between them. Germline lookup yields CDR1 LGHDT and CDR2 YNNKEL (reference sequence). In DNA, the CDR3 is TGTGCCAGCAGCCAAGTTCAAGAAGCTGGGTCACATAACACCGGGGAGCTGTTTTTT. This encodes CASSQVQEAGSHNTGELFF. Looking up the rest from reference TRBV3-1 and TRBJ2-2 gives the full variable domain: DTAVSQTPKYLVTQMGNDKSIKCEQNLGHDTMYWYKQDSKKFLKIMFSYNNKELIINETVPNRFSPKSPDKAHLNLHINSLELGDSAVYFCASSQVQEAGSHNTGELFFGEGSRLTVL.

About this clonotype itself: A much larger clone sits a single nucleotide away, making a read error possible. The chain uses TRBV20-1 and TRBJ1-2; 10 bases match TRBD1. This CDR3 comprises 14 residues. Germline CDR1 DFQATT, CDR2 SNEGSKA (reference sequence). The CDR3 loop is CSARAGQGDYGDTF. CDR3 DNA: TGCAGTGCTAGAGCCGGACAGGGGGATTATGGCGACACCTTC.

This clonotype was picked up one time. A read error is possible here, since a much larger clone lies one base away. The chain has TRBV10-3 and TRBJ2-1, with D perhaps matching TRBD1 (6 bases). Germline CDR1 is ENHRY and CDR2 is SYGVKD. The CDR3 covers 12 residues. CDR3 sequence reads: CAIRLQGHEQLF. The CDR3 DNA sequence: TGTGCCATCAGACTCCAGGGACATGAGCAGCTCTTC.